The 5 T cell receptor beta chains below were found in one sample sequenced in a study of sequential checkpoint blockade in melanoma. Treatment specified: randomized to nivolumab then ipilimumab (arm A) or the reverse (arm B). Measured with immunoSEQ multiplex PCR; TCRdb has only the in-frame clones, and not every one. Among over 2,500 clones listed, less than 75% were seen once. The source was CD8+ T cells sorted from blood (inferred from file names), collected from a patient given nivolumab and ipilimumab in sequence. These receptors were obtained from a human donor with melanoma.

The chain is built from TRBV15 and TRBJ1-1, with D possibly matching TRBD1 (5 bases). The CDR3 extends over 14 amino acids. Germline CDR1 LNHNV, CDR2 YYDKDF (reference sequence). The V end lost 5 bases, the J end lost 0 bases, and 10 bases lay between the germline ends. In nucleotides, the CDR3 is TGTGCCACCAGCGAGCCAGGGCTGAACACTGAAGCTTTCTTT. This encodes CATSEPGLNTEAFF.

This clone has just one count. The chain links TRBV4-1 to TRBJ1-4, with a weak D call TRBD1 (5 bases). Germline V lookup: CDR1 MGHRA, CDR2 YSYEKL. Trimming shortened V by 4 bases and J by 11 bases, and 20 bases separated the two germline ends. There are 15 residues in the CDR3. CDR3 DNA sequence: TGCGCCAGCAGCCTCCTCTGGACGGCCGGGGGGAAACTGTTTTTT. Its translation: CASSLLWTAGGKLFF.

This clone is medium-sized in the sample. The chain joins TRBV12-2 to TRBJ1-2. TRBV12-2 counts as a pseudogene. The CDR3 sequence is 15 residues long. The CDR3 DNA reads TGTGCAAGTCGCTCCTCCGCCGGGGGGTACTATGGCTACACCTTC. Residues: CASRSSAGGYYGYTF.

This clone was seen more than once but under ten times. The chain joins TRBV6-4 to TRBJ2-3; D is possibly TRBD1 (6 bases). CDR3 size: 16 residues. The ends were cut back, 7 bases at V and 2 bases at J, with 19 bases in the middle. Germline lookup yields CDR1 MRHNA and CDR2 SNTAGT. The DNA of the CDR3 is TGTGCCAGCACCCTACGGGACACCGGGGCCACAGATACGCAGTATTTT. Amino acids: CASTLRDTGATDTQYF.

The V and J genes are TRBV7-6 and TRBJ2-1; TRBD1 matches 8 bases. The CDR3 is made up of 14 amino acids. V shed 1 base and J 6 bases; nucleotides not matched to a gene: 2. Germline-derived CDR1 and CDR2 are SGHVS and FNYEAQ. CDR3 loop: CASSLGGQVNEQFF. The CDR3 bases are TGTGCCAGCAGCTTAGGGGGACAGGTCAATGAGCAGTTCTTC.